This T cell receptor (beta chain) stems from a study of shared clonotypes between healthy human individuals (dated by TCRdb to the early 2020s). Context from the whole study: The cohort comprised two women and three men aged 18 to 49 years. Per donor, three plates each were used for CD4 naive and CD4 memory, two for CD8 naive, and one for CD8 memory. Leukapheresis yielded between about 0.94 and 8.9 billion PBMCs per donor. To estimate repertoire size and how much clonotype sharing occurs between individuals, the study deeply sequenced the blood TCR repertoires of several healthy adults. To increase sequencing depth and limit assay-specific biases, different laboratories used diverse techniques to prepare libraries and sequence TCR repertoires. Overall study outcomes, separate from this receptor: Sharing across several donors was observed for roughly 5% of naive CD4, 3% to 4% of naive CD8, 2% to 2.5% of memory CD4, and about 0.38% of memory CD8 clonotypes. Based on pairwise subsampling, the degree of clonotype sharing among donors was expected to be affected by sequencing depth. Naive subsets generally had larger estimated clonotype richness than memory subsets. Compared with non-shared clonotypes, clonotypes shared by all four sorted-subset donors had higher generation probabilities. The small number of donors limited the genetic and exposure-history diversity represented. Even with the large sequencing depth, rarefaction of the sorted-subset datasets indicated that sequencing was incomplete. Only blood was sampled, and tissue TCR repertoires likely differ from those in blood.

Healthy HIV-negative adults with no recently reported acute infections or vaccinations were included as donors. Every donor was a Caucasian adult living in Nashville, Tennessee, USA. CD4+ T cells were enriched by magnetic negative selection; naive cells were then positively selected on CD45RA, and the negative fraction formed the memory subset. Blood was collected by leukapheresis, and PBMCs were isolated by Ficoll-Histopaque density gradient centrifugation and then cryopreserved in liquid nitrogen vapor phase. Analytical flow cytometry was used to check the purity and quantity of each magnetically sorted T cell population. Genomic DNA was isolated from each sorted fraction and quantified by UV absorbance on a Nanodrop 2000c. A note on this clone: Its antigen remains undetermined. No quality values exist for individual bases; no much larger clone is one base distant.

Using the deep immunoSEQ assay, multiplex PCR amplified TCR CDR3 regions from genomic DNA. For each cell subset, the extracted genomic DNA was distributed evenly across all wells of several immunoSEQ 96-well plates, and each plate served as one replicate. For sorted subsets, each replicate PCR was loaded with approximately 0.2 ug genomic DNA, equivalent to 25,000 to 35,000 T cell genomes. Purified libraries were quantified with a Qubit 3.0 fluorometer, sized on a Bioanalyzer 2100, and re-quantified with the KAPA Library Quantification kit. Every immunoSEQ 96-well plate was sequenced on a separate single-read 150-cycle Illumina NextSeq 550 flow cell. As for the original processing: The immunoSEQ output contained only junctional sequences without quality scores, so filtering could not match that applied to full-length reads. To assign V/J genes and CDR3, sequences were annotated against IMGT germline references using PyIR, a Python wrapper for IgBLAST v1.9. Reads were filtered out if the reads had weak V/J assignments (E-value above 1e-6), no CDR3, stop codons, out-of-frame junctions, or ambiguous translated residues. V3J clonotypes were defined by identical inferred V gene, J gene, and CDR3 amino acid sequence. The percentage overlap between two repertoires was calculated by dividing the number of shared unique clonotypes by the size of the smaller repertoire. RTK rarefaction, the Chao1 estimator, and Recon v2.1 estimates of unobserved clonotypes were used to assess repertoire richness. Generation probabilities were computed with OLGA for all TCRbeta clonotypes obtained by the gDNA method from several donors. As stored in TCRdb, this immuneACCESS dataset retains in-frame rearrangements with V and J assigned. A fraction of the clones does not appear; measured against another copy, unresolved V genes explain less than half of the discrepancy, and the remainder lacks a known reason. Clone size and the V and J calls come from that table; the DNA yielded D and trimming. In all, the sample holds some 2 million clones, and over 85% of those were seen once. Under 0.15% of the sample belongs to the ten largest clones.

The germline V gene supplies CDR1 MGHRA and CDR2 YSYEKL. At the junction V is shortened by 0 bases and J by 2 bases, with 10 bases in between. The CDR3 sequence holds 15 residues, the cysteine and phenylalanine included. Just CDR3 DNA is preserved here, 45 bases in frame from base 1. The sequence was obtained from a man in his late teens or twenties in good health. The chain couples TRBV4-1 to TRBJ2-5; the D region is possibly TRBD1 or TRBD2, each matching across 6 bases. Sequencing used naive CD4+ T cells sorted from blood. Interpreted using the paper, the cell subset or site label stands for: CD45RA+ positively selected. CDR3 sequence: CASSQDQGRQETQYF. The DNA sequence is as follows: TGCGCCAGCAGCCAAGACCAGGGGAGGCAAGAGACCCAGTACTTC.